This T cell receptor (beta chain) was captured in a study of human T cells and chemical hapten exposure (dated by TCRdb to the early 2020s). Background for the entire study: For sensitization, 2% DPC in acetone was applied to an approximately 2 cm by approximately 2 cm area of upper inner arm skin. Weekly therapeutic DPC doses were additionally applied to the scalp of patients throughout the approximately 24-week study period. Patch tests used Finn chambers with 0.01% DPC on the upper back, scored after 6 days by International Contact Dermatitis Research Group standards. The patient cohort, mostly female, included alopecia areata with under or over 50% scalp involvement, alopecia totalis and alopecia universalis. The libraries were sequenced as a pool, and the TCR yield per sample differed mostly because of small variations in library volumes within the pool. The study tracked peripheral blood TCR repertoire changes in vivo during primary and secondary sensitization to the hapten diphenylcyclopropenone (DPC) in alopecia patients. Blood samples were taken from patients before sensitization (week 0) and then at 2, 6 and about 24 weeks after DPC sensitization. Blood for TCR sequencing was provided by twenty-nine alopecia patients at one to four time points (pre-sensitization, 2, 6 and 24 weeks). Here is what the overall study found, with its caveats: Expanded TCRs formed significantly more large CDR3 similarity clusters than pre-sensitization or healthy control sets, consistent with antigen-driven responses. Patch test score correlated positively with the number of PT1 expanded TCRs, reaching significance at thresholds 8, 16 and 32 but not at 4. No change with DPC sensitization was found in the number of TCRs above 1 in 1000 frequency, and no evidence of global repertoire structure alterations was found. After repeated subsampling, the strength of the expansion versus patch-test correlation and the threshold at which it became significant changed. All patients had alopecia, a presumed autoimmune disease, so their immune response might differ from that of healthy individuals.

Notes on this clonotype: The antigen it binds to is not known. Base qualities are missing; no much larger clone stands one base away.

Spanning cysteine to phenylalanine, the CDR3 consists of 15 amino acids. Of all the DNA, just the CDR3 is kept, 45 bases in frame from base 1. The germline V gene yields MNHEY for CDR1 and SVGAGI for CDR2. Compared with germline, V lacks 2 bases and J lacks 2 bases; bases without a gene match: 2. Preparation of the library involved RACE. The data were produced on a NextSeq 500. During library preparation, unique molecular identifiers were attached to individual cDNA molecules so that TCRs could be counted in a quantitative, reproducible way. Each blood RNA sample was used to sequence both TCR alpha and TCR beta chains. The study's processing was this. The median number of TCRs per sample was 95,638, ranging from roughly 23,224 to 690,600. V, J and CDR3 annotation of the TCR reads was carried out using the Decombinator software suite. For PS versus PT1 abundance plots, all samples were subsampled to the same number of TCRs (28,000). TCRs were defined as expanded if absent before sensitization and observed at least eight times at the 2-week time point. TCRdb reprocessed the public reads (quality trimming at Q25 with fastp, clone calling with MiXCR) and kept in-frame beta chains. Identical CDR3 proteins give one entry, which carries the most common genes and DNA. TCRdb's processing, not the authors' own work, is the source of the V and J calls. The sample has about 190,000 distinct CDR3 sequences on record, around 23% of them singletons. The ten top clones hold approximately 2.5% of the sample.

Reading the label with the study, this specimen's time point is: patch test 3, about 24 weeks after DPC sensitization. Read against the paper, the sample's treatment or condition label means: therapeutic diphenylcyclopropenone sensitization with weekly scalp DPC. Blood at each patch-test visit was drawn before the patch test was applied. To be eligible, patients had to be aged 18 to 70, diagnosed with alopecia and judged suitable for DPC therapy, while pregnant patients were excluded. Total RNA was isolated from unfractionated whole blood collected in Tempus Blood RNA tubes. The V gene is TRBV6-5 and the J gene is TRBJ2-1, with TRBD2 matching 8 junction bases. This sequence originates from a woman aged 40 to 50 with alopecia areata. Some clones in this sample may be carry-over from other donors' samples. Specimen: whole blood, collected in connection with sensitization to the hapten diphenylcyclopropenone (DPC). The DNA reads as follows: TGTGCCAGCAGTTACAAGACTAGCGCCTACAATGAGCAGTTCTTC. This translates into CASSYKTSAYNEQFF.